The entry below describes one TCR beta chain. Its antigen is still unknown. No much larger clonotype is one base removed from it; base qualities were not supplied. Collaborating institutions collected whole blood in K2EDTA tubes following their own protocols. For TCRbeta analysis, collaborators shipped samples as frozen whole blood, isolated PBMCs, or DNA extracted from either of those sample types. TCRbeta CDR3 regions were amplified from genomic DNA using the immunoSEQ Assay, a bias-controlled multiplex PCR. From the authors' description of their analysis: Within the assay, amplification of reference gene primers was used to estimate how many nucleated cells each sample contained. To quantify the absolute abundance of each unique TCRbeta CDR3 rearrangement, sequence reads were collapsed and filtered. For each sample, productive Simpson clonality was calculated as the square root of Simpson's diversity index over productive rearrangements. TCRdb obtained this table from immuneACCESS and retained in-frame rearrangements with V and J assigned. These tables miss some clones; where compared with another copy, unresolved V genes account for less than half of the shortfall, and the remainder is unexplained. The V and J calls and clone size come from that table; D and trimming were worked out from the DNA. In all, the sample holds about 6,000 clones, and 60% to 80% of those were seen once. The ten largest clones represent about 15% of the sample.

This sample is drawn from a study of blood T cell repertoires in COVID-19 (dated by TCRdb to the early 2020s). Describing the broader study: Samples covering the acute and convalescent phases of COVID-19 were provided by collaborators in the United States, Italy and Spain. The samples were drawn from two sources: the first 160 participants of the ongoing ImmuneRACE study, and over 1,000 subjects contributed by 6 global collaborators. The repertoires were made available in a free public database intended to serve as a resource for research on the immune response to SARS-CoV-2. Subjects who had been exposed to COVID-19, were actively infected with it, or had recovered from it provided the deeply sampled blood TCRbeta repertoires that made up the dataset. The prospective study material was composed of cDNA or gDNA derived from T cells, B-cell-depleted T cells, or PBMCs. Sample metadata almost always included a de-identified subject ID, COVID-19 status, age in years and sex. Where HLA class I and class II types were available, the types were taken from metadata supplied by the sample provider, not from assay-based typing.

Points the paper makes about the study in general: Clinical and demographic metadata were provided uncurated, with the amount varying by source and participant.

The CDR3 has 15 amino acids, counting the end cysteine and phenylalanine. CDR3 DNA is the only sequence kept; it has 45 bases, read in frame from the first base. Reading the germline V gene gives CDR1 SQVTM and CDR2 ANQGSEA. V is cut back by 6 bases and J by 4 bases, with 9 bases in the junction unmatched. This TCR derives from a man aged 55 to 69 with acute or convalescent COVID-19. The sample was peripheral blood. The rearranged segments are TRBV29-1 and TRBJ1-2, with 12 middle bases fitting TRBD1. The CDR3 region has the sequence CSVAGTGGEGYGYTF. The nucleotide sequence is TGCAGCGTAGCCGGGACAGGGGGCGAGGGCTATGGCTACACCTTC. Full variable domain (CDR3 extended with the reference TRBV29-1 and TRBJ1-2 proteins): SAVISQKPSRDICQRGTSLTIQCQVDSQVTMMFWYRQQPGQSLTLIATANQGSEATYESGFVIDKFPISRPNLTFSTLTVSNMSPEDSSIYLCSVAGTGGEGYGYTFGSGTRLTVV.